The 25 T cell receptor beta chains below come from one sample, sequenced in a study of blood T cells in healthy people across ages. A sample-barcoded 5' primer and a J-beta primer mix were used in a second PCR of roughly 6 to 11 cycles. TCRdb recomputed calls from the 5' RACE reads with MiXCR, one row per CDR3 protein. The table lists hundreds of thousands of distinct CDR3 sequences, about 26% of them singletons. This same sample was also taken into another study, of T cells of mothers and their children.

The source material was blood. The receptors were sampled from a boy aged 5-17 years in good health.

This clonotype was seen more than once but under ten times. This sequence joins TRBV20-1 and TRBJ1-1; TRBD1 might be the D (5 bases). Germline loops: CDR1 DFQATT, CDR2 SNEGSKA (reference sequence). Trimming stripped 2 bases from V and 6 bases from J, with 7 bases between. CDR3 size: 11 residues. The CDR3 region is CSARIGAEAFF. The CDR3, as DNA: TGCAGTGCTAGAATAGGGGCTGAAGCTTTCTTT.

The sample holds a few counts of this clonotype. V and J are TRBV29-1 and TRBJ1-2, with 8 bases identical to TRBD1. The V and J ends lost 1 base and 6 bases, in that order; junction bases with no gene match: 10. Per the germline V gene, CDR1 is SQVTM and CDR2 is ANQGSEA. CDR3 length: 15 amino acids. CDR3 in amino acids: CSVEVSRGRVNGYTF. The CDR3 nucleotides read TGCAGCGTTGAAGTAAGCAGGGGGCGCGTAAATGGCTACACCTTC.

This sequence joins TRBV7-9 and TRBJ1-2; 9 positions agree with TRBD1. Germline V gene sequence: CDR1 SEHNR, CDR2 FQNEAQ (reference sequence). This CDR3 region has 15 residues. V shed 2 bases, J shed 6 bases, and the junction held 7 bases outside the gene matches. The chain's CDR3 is CASSLPSGQGHGYTF. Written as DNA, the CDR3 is TGTGCCAGCAGCTTACCCTCGGGACAGGGCCATGGCTACACCTTC.

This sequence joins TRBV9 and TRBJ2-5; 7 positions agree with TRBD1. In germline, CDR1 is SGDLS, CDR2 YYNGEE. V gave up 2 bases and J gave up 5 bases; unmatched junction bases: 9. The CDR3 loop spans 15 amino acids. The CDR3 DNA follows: TGTGCCAGCAGCGTGGCTACAGGGGATGTTGAGACCCAGTACTTC. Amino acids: CASSVATGDVETQYF.

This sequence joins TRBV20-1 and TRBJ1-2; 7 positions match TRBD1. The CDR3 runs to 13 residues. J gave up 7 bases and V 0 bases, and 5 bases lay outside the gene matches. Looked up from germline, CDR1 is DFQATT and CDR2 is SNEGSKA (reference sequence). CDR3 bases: TGCAGTGCTAGAGAGCAGGGGGTTGGTGGCTACACCTTC. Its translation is CSAREQGVGGYTF.

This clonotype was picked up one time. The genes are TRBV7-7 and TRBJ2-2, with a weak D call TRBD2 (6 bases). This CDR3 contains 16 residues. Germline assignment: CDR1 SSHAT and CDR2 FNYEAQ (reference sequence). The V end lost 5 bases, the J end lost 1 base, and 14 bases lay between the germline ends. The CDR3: CASSPGWRGNTGELFF. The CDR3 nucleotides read TGTGCCAGCAGCCCGGGGTGGCGGGGGAACACCGGGGAGCTGTTTTTT. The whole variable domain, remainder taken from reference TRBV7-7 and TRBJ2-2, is GAGVSQSPRYKVTKRGQDVTLRCDPISSHATLYWYQQALGQGPEFLTYFNYEAQPDKSGLPSDRFSAERPEGSISTLTIQRTEQRDSAMYRCASSPGWRGNTGELFFGEGSRLTVL.

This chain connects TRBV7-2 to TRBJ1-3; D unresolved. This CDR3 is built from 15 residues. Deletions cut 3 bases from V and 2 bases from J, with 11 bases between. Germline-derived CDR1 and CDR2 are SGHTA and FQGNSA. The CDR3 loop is CASSLGSGAGNTIYF. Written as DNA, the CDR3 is TGTGCCAGCAGCTTGGGGAGCGGGGCTGGAAACACCATATATTTT.

CDR3 residues: CASSSADRSTDTQYF. Here the CDR3 DNA reads TGCGCCAGCAGCTCGGCGGACAGGAGCACAGATACGCAGTATTTT. The V and J genes are TRBV5-1 and TRBJ2-3; 7 nucleotides align to TRBD1. Germline CDR1 is SGHRS and CDR2 is YFSETQ. The J segment lost 0 bases and the V segment lost 3 bases, leaving 4 bases of the junction unmatched. The CDR3 length is 15 residues. The full variable domain, rest sourced from reference TRBV5-1 and TRBJ2-3, is KAGVTQTPRYLIKTRGQQVTLSCSPISGHRSVSWYQQTPGQGLQFLFEYFSETQRNKGNFPGRFSGRQFSNSRSEMNVSTLELGDSALYLCASSSADRSTDTQYFGPGTRLTVL.

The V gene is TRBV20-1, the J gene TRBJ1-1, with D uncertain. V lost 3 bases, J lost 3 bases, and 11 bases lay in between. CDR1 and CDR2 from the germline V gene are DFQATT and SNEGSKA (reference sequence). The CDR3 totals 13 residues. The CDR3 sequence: CSASAAQDTEAFF. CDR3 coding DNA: TGCAGTGCTAGCGCCGCCCAGGACACTGAAGCTTTCTTT.

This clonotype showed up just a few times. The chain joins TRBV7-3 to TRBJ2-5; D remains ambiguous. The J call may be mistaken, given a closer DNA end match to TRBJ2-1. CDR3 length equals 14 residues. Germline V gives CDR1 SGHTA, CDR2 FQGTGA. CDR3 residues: CASSLHGVGNEQFF. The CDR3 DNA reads TGTGCCAGCAGCTTACATGGGGTGGGCAATGAGCAGTTCTTC.

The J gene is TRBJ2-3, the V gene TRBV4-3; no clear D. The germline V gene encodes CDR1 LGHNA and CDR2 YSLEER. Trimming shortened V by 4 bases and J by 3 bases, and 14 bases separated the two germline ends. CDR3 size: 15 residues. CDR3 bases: TGCGCCAGCAGCCGAACGCACACGTTGACAGATACGCAGTATTTT. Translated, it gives CASSRTHTLTDTQYF.

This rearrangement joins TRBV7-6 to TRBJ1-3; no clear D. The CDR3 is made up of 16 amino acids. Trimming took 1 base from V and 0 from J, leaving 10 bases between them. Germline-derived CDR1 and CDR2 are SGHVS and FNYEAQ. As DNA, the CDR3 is TGTGCCAGCAGCTTAGATCTCGGAGGCTCTGGAAACACCATATATTTT. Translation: CASSLDLGGSGNTIYF.

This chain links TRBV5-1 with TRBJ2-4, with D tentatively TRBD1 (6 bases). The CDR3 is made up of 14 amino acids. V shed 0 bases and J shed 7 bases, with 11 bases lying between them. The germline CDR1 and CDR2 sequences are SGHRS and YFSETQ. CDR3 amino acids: CASSLDNTGNIQYF. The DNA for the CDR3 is TGCGCCAGCAGCTTGGACAACACAGGGAACATTCAGTACTTC.

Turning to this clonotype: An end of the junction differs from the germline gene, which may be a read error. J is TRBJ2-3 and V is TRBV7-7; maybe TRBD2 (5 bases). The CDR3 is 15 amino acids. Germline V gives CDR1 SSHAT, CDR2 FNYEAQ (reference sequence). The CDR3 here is CASSRTLSSRDTQYF. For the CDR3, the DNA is TGTGCTAGCAGCCGGACTTTATCCTCGCGGGATACGCAGTATTTT.

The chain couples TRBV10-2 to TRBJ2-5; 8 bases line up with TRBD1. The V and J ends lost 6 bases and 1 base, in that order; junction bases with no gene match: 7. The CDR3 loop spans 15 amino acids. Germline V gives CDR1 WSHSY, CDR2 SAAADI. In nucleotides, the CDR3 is TGCGCCAGCAGCCCTCTACAGGGGGTCCAAGAGACCCAGTACTTC. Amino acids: CASSPLQGVQETQYF.

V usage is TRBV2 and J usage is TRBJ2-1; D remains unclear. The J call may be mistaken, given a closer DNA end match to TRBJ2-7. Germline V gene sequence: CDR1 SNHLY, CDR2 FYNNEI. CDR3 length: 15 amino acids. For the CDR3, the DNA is TGTGCCAGCAGGGCCGGGCCCCGCATAGACTACGAGCAGTACTTC. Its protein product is CASRAGPRIDYEQYF.

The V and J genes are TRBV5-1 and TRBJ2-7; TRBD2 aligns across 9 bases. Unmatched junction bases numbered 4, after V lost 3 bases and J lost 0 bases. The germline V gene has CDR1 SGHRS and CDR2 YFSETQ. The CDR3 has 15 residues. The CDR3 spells CASSSGGGDSYEQYF. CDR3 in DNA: TGCGCCAGCAGCTCTGGCGGGGGGGACTCCTACGAGCAGTACTTC.

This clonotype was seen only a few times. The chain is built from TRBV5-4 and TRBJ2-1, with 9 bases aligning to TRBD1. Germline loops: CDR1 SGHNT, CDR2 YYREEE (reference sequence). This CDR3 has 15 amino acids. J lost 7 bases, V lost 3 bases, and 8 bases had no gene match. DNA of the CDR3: TGTGCCAGCAGCTCCCCACAGGGGGCCTGGAATGAGCAGTTCTTC. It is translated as CASSSPQGAWNEQFF.

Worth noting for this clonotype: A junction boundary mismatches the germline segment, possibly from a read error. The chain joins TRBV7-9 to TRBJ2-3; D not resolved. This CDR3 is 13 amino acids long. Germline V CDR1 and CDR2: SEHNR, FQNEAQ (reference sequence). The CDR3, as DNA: TGTGCCAGCAGCTTAGTACGGCTCCGTGATAACCGTTTT. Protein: CASSLVRLRDNRF.

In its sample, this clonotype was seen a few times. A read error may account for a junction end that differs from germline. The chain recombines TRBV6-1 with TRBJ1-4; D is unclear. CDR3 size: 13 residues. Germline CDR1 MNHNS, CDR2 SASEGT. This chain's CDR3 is CASGEAESEKLFF. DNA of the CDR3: TGTGCCAGCGGTGAGGCGGAAAGCGAAAAACTGTTTTTT.

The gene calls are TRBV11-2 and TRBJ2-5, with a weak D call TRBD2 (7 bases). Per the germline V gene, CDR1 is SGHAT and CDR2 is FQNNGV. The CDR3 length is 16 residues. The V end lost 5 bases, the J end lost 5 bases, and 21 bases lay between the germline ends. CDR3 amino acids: CASSPTIRGAAETQYF. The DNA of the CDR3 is TGTGCCAGCAGCCCCACCATCCGGGGGGCCGCGGAGACCCAGTACTTC.

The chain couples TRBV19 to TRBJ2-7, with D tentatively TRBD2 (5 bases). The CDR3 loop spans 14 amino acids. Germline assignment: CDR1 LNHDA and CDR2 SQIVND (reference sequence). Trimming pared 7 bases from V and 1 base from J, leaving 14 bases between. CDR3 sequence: CASTVSGDSYEQYF. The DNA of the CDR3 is TGTGCCAGTACCGTTTCCGGGGATTCCTACGAGCAGTACTTC.

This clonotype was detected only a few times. The CDR3 spells CASSLGDRVFLEKLFF. The CDR3 bases are TGTGCCAGCAGTTTGGGGGACAGGGTTTTTTTGGAAAAACTGTTTTTT. V is TRBV12-3 or TRBV12-4 and J is TRBJ1-4; 9 bases are shared with TRBD1. The trim removed 3 bases at V and 8 bases at J, leaving 10 bases unmatched. The CDR3 is 16 residues long.

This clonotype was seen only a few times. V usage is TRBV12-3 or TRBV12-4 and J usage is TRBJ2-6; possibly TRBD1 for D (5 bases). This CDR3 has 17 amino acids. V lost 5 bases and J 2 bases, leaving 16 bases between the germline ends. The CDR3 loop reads CASSPIPGNPGANVLTF. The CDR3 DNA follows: TGTGCCAGCAGTCCCATCCCAGGGAACCCTGGGGCCAACGTCCTGACTTTC.

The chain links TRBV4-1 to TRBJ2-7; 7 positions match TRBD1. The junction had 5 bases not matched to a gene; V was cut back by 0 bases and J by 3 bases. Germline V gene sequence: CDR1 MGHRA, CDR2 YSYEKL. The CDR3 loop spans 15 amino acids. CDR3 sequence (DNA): TGCGCCAGCAGCCAAGATGGGGCAGGGGGCTACGAGCAGTACTTC. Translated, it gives CASSQDGAGGYEQYF.